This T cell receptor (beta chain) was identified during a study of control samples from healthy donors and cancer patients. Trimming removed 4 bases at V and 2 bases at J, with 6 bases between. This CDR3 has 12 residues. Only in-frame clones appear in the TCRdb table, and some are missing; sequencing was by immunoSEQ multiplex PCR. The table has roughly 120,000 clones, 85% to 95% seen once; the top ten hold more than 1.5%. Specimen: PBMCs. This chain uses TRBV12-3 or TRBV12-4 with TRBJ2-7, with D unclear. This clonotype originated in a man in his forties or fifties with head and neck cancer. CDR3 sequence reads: CASSYRTYEQYF. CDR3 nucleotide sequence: TGTGCCAGCAGTTATCGGACCTACGAGCAGTACTTC.